This is a list of T cell receptor beta chains from one sample in a study of cytomegalovirus exposure and HLA in healthy donors. Clones were sequenced by immunoSEQ multiplex PCR, and TCRdb holds only the in-frame ones, with some missing. The repertoire has 150,000 to 200,000 clones, around three quarters of them found once; the top ten carry 4% to 4.5%. The sample consisted of PBMCs. These receptors originate from a woman under 40 in good health and CMV-seropositive. Each CDR3 is given with its conserved first and last residue. D genes are given only for firm matches. Expanded clones get a size class; other rows say once, few or many, or leave the size out.

>TRBV11-3|TRBJ2-7|11|-|TRBD1
TGTGCCAGCGGACAGGGCTACGAGCAGTACTTC
CASGQGYEQYF
>TRBV5-1|TRBJ1-2|13|-|-
TGCGCCAGCAGCTTGGTCAGGGAGGATGGCTACACCTTC
CASSLVREDGYTF
>TRBV6-5|TRBJ2-7|15|once|TRBD2
TGTGCCAGCACTAAGGGACTAGCGGGACCCTACGAGCAGTACTTC
CASTKGLAGPYEQYF
>TRBV7-2|TRBJ1-2|13|-|-
TGTGCCAGCAGCCCGACAGGAGGATATGGCTACACCTTC
CASSPTGGYGYTF
>TRBV11-2|TRBJ1-3|15|-|TRBD1
TGTGCCAGCAGCATCTCAGGGGGCTCGGGAAACACCATATATTTT
CASSISGGSGNTIYF
>TRBV5-5|TRBJ1-2|13|-|-
TGTGCCAGCAGCTTGTTTATTAACTATGGCTACACCTTC
CASSLFINYGYTF
>TRBV12-5|TRBJ1-3|15|-|-
TGTGCTAGTGGTTTGGTTCCTTCCAGGGGTGACACCATATATTTT
CASGLVPSRGDTIYF
>TRBV4-3|TRBJ2-6|16|-|-
TGCGCCAGCAGCCAGGTTGGAGGGGTTGGGGCCAACGTCCTGACTTTC
CASSQVGGVGANVLTF
>TRBV18|TRBJ1-1|14|-|-
TGTGCCAGCTCAGGGTCGGGTATGAACACTGAAGCTTTCTTT
CASSGSGMNTEAFF
>TRBV5-4|TRBJ2-5|15|-|TRBD1
TGTGCCAGCAGCCCCGCTCGACAGGGTGGGGAGACCCAGTACTTC
CASSPARQGGETQYF
>TRBV10-2|TRBJ1-5|14|-|-
TGCGCCAGCAGTGAGCGTCAGTTCAATCAGCCCCAGCATTTT
CASSERQFNQPQHF
>TRBV9|TRBJ2-7|14|-|-
TGTGCCAGCAGCGTAGGCCCCCCTACCTACGAGCAGTACTTC
CASSVGPPTYEQYF
>TRBV27|TRBJ1-3|15|-|-
TGTGCCAGCAGTTTATCGGCAGGGCCGGGAAACACCATATATTTT
CASSLSAGPGNTIYF
>TRBV28|TRBJ1-2|16|few|TRBD1
TGTGCCAGCAGTTTATCGAGGGGGCGACCTCCCTATGGCTACACCTTC
CASSLSRGRPPYGYTF
>TRBV9|TRBJ1-3|17|-|-
TGTGCCAGCAGCGTAGACCGGGGGATGGTCTCTGGAAACACCATATATTTT
CASSVDRGMVSGNTIYF
>TRBV29-1|TRBJ2-1|15|few|-
TGCAGCGTTGAAGCGGGAGCCGGAGGGTACAATGAGCAGTTCTTC
CSVEAGAGGYNEQFF
>TRBV6-5|TRBJ1-1|13|once|-
TGTGCCAGCCACTACGGGGCCGGGGGAGAAGCTTTCTTT
CASHYGAGGEAFF
>TRBV4-1|TRBJ2-7|14|once|TRBD1
TGCGCCAGCAGCCACCGACAGGGAAACTACGAGCAGTACTTC
CASSHRQGNYEQYF
>TRBV5-1|TRBJ1-1|15|few|TRBD1
TGCGCCAGCAGCCTCATAGGACAGGGGAGCACTGAAGCTTTCTTT
CASSLIGQGSTEAFF
>TRBV19|TRBJ1-5|13|-|TRBD1
TGTGCCAGTGGACAGGATCACAATCAGCCCCAGCATTTT
CASGQDHNQPQHF